The sequence of this T cell receptor (beta chain) was determined in a study of blood T cell repertoires in COVID-19 (TCRdb year 2020). In terms of the full investigation: Collaborator samples came from the United States, Italy and Spain and covered acute and convalescent phases of COVID-19. The material from the prospective study consisted of cDNA or gDNA derived from T cells, B-cell-depleted T cells, or PBMCs. Subjects who had been exposed to COVID-19, were actively infected with it, or had recovered from it provided the deeply sampled blood TCRbeta repertoires that made up the dataset. A freely available public database, intended as a resource for researchers studying the immune response to SARS-CoV-2, is where the repertoires were released. The samples were drawn from the first 160 participants of the ongoing ImmuneRACE study and from over a thousand subjects provided by 6 global collaborators. The sample metadata nearly always contained a de-identified subject ID, COVID-19 status, age in years and sex. Where available, HLA class I and class II types were obtained from metadata supplied by the sample provider rather than from assay-based typing. Paper-wide results and their limitations: Clinical and demographic metadata were provided uncurated, with the amount varying by source and participant.

Collaborating institutions collected whole blood in K2EDTA tubes following their own protocols. For TCRbeta analysis, collaborators shipped samples in one of three forms: frozen whole blood, isolated PBMCs, or DNA extracted from either of those sample types. TCRbeta CDR3 regions were amplified from genomic DNA using the immunoSEQ Assay, a bias-controlled multiplex PCR. Turning to the authors' computational methods: The number of nucleated cells in each sample was estimated by amplification of reference gene primers within the assay. Sequence reads were collapsed and filtered to measure the absolute abundance of every unique TCRbeta CDR3 rearrangement. For each sample, productive Simpson clonality was calculated as the square root of Simpson's diversity index across productive rearrangements. TCRdb carries this immuneACCESS record with in-frame sequences only. Its versions omit some clonotypes, under half of them owing to an unresolved V gene in the studies checked, with the rest unexplained. V, J and clone size are those of that table, while D and trimming were read from the DNA. This sample lists approximately 210,000 clones; around nine tenths were detected once. Jointly, the top ten make up 4% to 5.5% of the sample.

The trim is 4 bases for V and 3 bases for J, with a gap of 6 bases between the germline ends. The CDR3, from cysteine to phenylalanine, totals 13 residues. Of all the DNA, just the CDR3 is kept, 39 bases in frame from base 1. Based on the germline V gene, the CDR1 and CDR2 sequences are SNHLY and FYNNEI. For this clone: Its recognized antigen is unknown. The record has no base qualities; no much larger clone is one base away.

This chain is built from TRBV2 and TRBJ1-4, with the identity of the D gene unclear. Sample: peripheral blood. This sequence was found in a human donor in a cohort sampled during active COVID-19. The bases are TGTGCCAGCAGTGTAGTATCTAATGAAAAACTGTTTTTT. Its product reads: CASSVVSNEKLFF.